These T cell receptor beta chains were read from a single sample in a study of read filtering for tumor transcriptome and immune sequencing. Each CDR3 protein is one row after TCRdb ran MiXCR on the reads. The table includes 40,000 or so distinct CDR3 sequences, 13% detected once. Sequencing was done on a sample of a population of CD138-negative cells sorted from bone marrow. Receptor source: a donor aged 40 or older with multiple myeloma. CDR3s include the opening cysteine and the closing phenylalanine or tryptophan. Each record gives: J gene, clone size, D gene, V gene, CDR3 protein, CDR3 DNA. A D gene is named only where the DNA matches it firmly. Where a row states a size, it is once, few, many or the class of an expanded clone; other rows omit it.

TRBJ2-3 once TRBD2 TRBV7-9 CASSLGLAGDTDTQYF TGTGCCAGCAGCTTAGGACTAGCGGGAGACACAGATACGCAGTATTTT
TRBJ1-1 many TRBD1 TRBV5-1 CASSLEGAMNTEAFF TGCGCCAGCAGCCTTGAGGGGGCGATGAACACTGAAGCTTTCTTT
TRBJ2-3 few TRBD2 TRBV7-9 CASSTSGNTDTQYF TGTGCCAGCAGCACGAGCGGGAACACAGATACGCAGTATTTT
TRBJ1-1 many - TRBV12-3/TRBV12-4 CASSPGHKGNTEAFF TGTGCCAGCAGTCCGGGACACAAGGGGAACACTGAAGCTTTCTTT
TRBJ2-2 many - TRBV7-3 CASSLDGTGELFF TGTGCCAGCAGCTTAGACGGCACCGGGGAGCTGTTTTTT
TRBJ2-2 many - TRBV7-6 CASSLEWTGELFF TGTGCCAGCAGCTTAGAGTGGACCGGGGAGCTGTTTTTT
TRBJ2-5 - - TRBV9 CVSGPNGRKQEIQYF TGTGTCAGCGGCCCCAACGGAAGGAAACAAGAGATCCAGTACTTC
TRBJ2-1 many TRBD2 TRBV5-6 CASSLGEGRYNEQFF TGTGCCAGCAGCTTGGGGGAGGGCCGCTACAATGAGCAGTTCTTC
TRBJ1-4 many - TRBV19 CASSIGASPEKLFF TGTGCCAGTAGTATCGGCGCCTCGCCCGAAAAACTGTTTTTT
TRBJ2-1 many - TRBV19 CASSIEEGTEQFF TGTGCCAGTAGTATAGAGGAGGGGACTGAGCAGTTCTTC
TRBJ1-1 many - TRBV7-9 CASSRVEAFF TGTGCCAGCAGCAGAGTGGAAGCTTTCTTT
TRBJ1-6 - - TRBV18 CASSHMSDSYNPPPHF TGTGCCAGCTCACACATGAGTGACTCCTATAATCCACCCCCCCACTTT
TRBJ2-7 many - TRBV18 CASSQRAILGRRESSYEQYF TGTGCCAGCTCACAACGTGCTATCCTGGGACGTAGAGAGAGCTCCTACGAGCAGTACTTC
TRBJ1-1 many - TRBV30 CAWNPGGNTEAFF TGTGCCTGGAACCCGGGGGGGAACACTGAAGCTTTCTTT
TRBJ1-2 - - TRBV20-1 CSATMGPNYGYTF TGCAGTGCTACGATGGGTCCTAACTATGGCTACACCTTC
TRBJ2-4 many - TRBV29-1 CSVGGRSGIQYF TGCAGCGTTGGTGGACGGTCGGGCATTCAGTACTTC
TRBJ1-4 many - TRBV7-8 CASSLQPEPNEKLFF TGTGCCAGCAGCCTACAGCCAGAGCCGAATGAAAAACTGTTTTTT